The clone carrying this T cell receptor (beta chain) was picked up a small number of times. What it binds is unknown. This record comes from a study of T-cell memory formation after mild COVID-19. Notes on the study in general: Specificity for SARS-CoV-2 was not confirmed among the second-wave clones peaking on day 37. Contracting clones from day 15 to 85 showed balanced CD4/CD8; later expanders favored CD4+. Contracting CD4+ clones were located mainly in CM and EM, and CD8+ clones in EMRA.

A single record per CDR3 protein comes from TCRdb applying MiXCR to the 5' RACE reads. Among approximately 350,000 distinct CDR3 sequences listed, approximately 27% were seen once. Specimen: PBMCs or a T cell subset sorted from them (not recorded which). The TCR was taken from an adult woman who had mild COVID-19 (a few samples of this study predate the infection). Cell type and time point are not known.

CDR3 sequence (DNA): TGTGCCAGCAGTTTACTTCTTTCCTACAATGAGCAGTTCTTC. Translated: CASSLLLSYNEQFF. This chain connects TRBV12-3 or TRBV12-4 to TRBJ2-1; D gene unclear. This CDR3 has 14 residues. V was shortened by 2 bases and J by 1 base, with 6 bases between the two germline ends.